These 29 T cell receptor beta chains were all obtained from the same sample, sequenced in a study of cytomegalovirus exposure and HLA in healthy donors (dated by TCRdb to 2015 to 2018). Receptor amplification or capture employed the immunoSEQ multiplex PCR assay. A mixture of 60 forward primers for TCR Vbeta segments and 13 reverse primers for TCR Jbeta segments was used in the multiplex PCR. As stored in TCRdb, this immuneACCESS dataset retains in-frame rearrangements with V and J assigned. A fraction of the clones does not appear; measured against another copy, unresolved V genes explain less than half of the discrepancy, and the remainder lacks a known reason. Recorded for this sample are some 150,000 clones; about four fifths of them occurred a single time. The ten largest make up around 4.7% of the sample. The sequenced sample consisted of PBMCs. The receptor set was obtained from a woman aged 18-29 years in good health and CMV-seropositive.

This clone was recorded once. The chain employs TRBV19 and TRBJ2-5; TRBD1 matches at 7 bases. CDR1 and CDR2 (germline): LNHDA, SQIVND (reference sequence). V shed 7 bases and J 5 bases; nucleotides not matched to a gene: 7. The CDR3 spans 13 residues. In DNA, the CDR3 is TGTGCCAGTATTCACAGGGGTGGCGAGACCCAGTACTTC. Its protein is CASIHRGGETQYF. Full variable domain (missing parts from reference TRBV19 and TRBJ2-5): DGGITQSPKYLFRKEGQNVTLSCEQNLNHDAMYWYRQDPGQGLRLIYYSQIVNDFQKGDIAEGYSVSREKKESFPLTVTSAQKNPTAFYLCASIHRGGETQYFGPGTRLLVL.

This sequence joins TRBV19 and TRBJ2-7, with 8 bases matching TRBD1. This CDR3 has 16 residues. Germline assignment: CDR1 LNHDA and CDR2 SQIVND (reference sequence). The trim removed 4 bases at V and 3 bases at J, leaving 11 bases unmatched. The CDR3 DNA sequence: TGTGCCAGTAGTACCCGACAGGGGTCCCAGGTCTACGAGCAGTACTTC. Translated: CASSTRQGSQVYEQYF.

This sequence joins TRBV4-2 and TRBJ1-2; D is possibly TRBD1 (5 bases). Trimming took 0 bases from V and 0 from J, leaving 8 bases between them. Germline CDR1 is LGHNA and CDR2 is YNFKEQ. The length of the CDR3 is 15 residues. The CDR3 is CASSQDGGANYGYTF. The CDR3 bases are TGTGCCAGCAGCCAAGACGGGGGAGCTAACTATGGCTACACCTTC.

In nucleotides, the CDR3 is TGTGCCAGCAGTTTGTGGCCCCAAGATAATTCACCCCTCCACTTT. Translated: CASSLWPQDNSPLHF. The chain links TRBV27 to TRBJ1-6; D is uncertain. The V and J ends lost 3 bases and 5 bases respectively, with 11 bases between them. This CDR3 region has 15 residues. CDR1 is MNHEY, CDR2 SMNVEV, per germline (reference sequence).

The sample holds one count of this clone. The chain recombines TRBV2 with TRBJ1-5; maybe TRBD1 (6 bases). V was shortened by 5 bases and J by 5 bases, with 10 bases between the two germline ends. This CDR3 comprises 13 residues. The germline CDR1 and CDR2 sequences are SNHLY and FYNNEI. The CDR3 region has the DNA TGTGCCAGCAGTTGGGACACCCATCAGCCCCAGCATTTT. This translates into CASSWDTHQPQHF.

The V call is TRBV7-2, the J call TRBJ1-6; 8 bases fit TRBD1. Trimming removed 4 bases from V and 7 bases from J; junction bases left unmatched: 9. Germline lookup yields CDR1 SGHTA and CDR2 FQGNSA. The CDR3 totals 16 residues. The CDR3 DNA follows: TGTGCCAGCAGCTCCCGTCCGACAGGGGCAAATTCACCCCTCCACTTT. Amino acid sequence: CASSSRPTGANSPLHF.

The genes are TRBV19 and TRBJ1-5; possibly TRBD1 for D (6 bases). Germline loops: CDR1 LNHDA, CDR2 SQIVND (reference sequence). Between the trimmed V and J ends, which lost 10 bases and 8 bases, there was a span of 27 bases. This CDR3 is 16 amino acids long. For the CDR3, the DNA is TGTGCCACCGAGATCGGCCGACAGGCTAACAAAGAGCCCCAGCATTTT. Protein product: CATEIGRQANKEPQHF.

CDR3 region: CASSLSPVADTQYF. Written as DNA, the CDR3 is TGTGCCAGCAGCTTGAGTCCTGTGGCAGATACGCAGTATTTT. This chain links TRBV11-2 with TRBJ2-3; D is unresolved. The CDR3 totals 14 residues. The germline gives CDR1 SGHAT, CDR2 FQNNGV. V dropped 3 bases and J dropped 4 bases, with 11 bases sitting between them.

CDR3 in DNA: TGTGCCAGCAGCGGACAGGCAGACGGCTACACCTTC. Translated: CASSGQADGYTF. The chain uses TRBV6-1 and TRBJ1-2, with 7 bases matching TRBD1. The V gene end was trimmed by 6 bases and the J gene end by 8 bases; junction bases not matched to a gene: 6. The CDR3 extends over 12 amino acids. Germline CDR1 MNHNS, CDR2 SASEGT.

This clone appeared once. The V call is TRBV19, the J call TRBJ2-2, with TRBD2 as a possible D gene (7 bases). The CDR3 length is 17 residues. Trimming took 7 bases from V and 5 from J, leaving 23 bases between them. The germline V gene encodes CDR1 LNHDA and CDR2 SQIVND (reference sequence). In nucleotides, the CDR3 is TGTGCCAGTACCCCGAGGGGGAGGGGGGGTGATACCGGGGAGCTGTTTTTT. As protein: CASTPRGRGGDTGELFF.

This CDR3 reads CASRAQRDGELFF. In DNA, the CDR3 is TGTGCCAGCAGGGCCCAGCGGGACGGGGAGCTGTTTTTT. The rearrangement joins TRBV6-1 to TRBJ2-2; 7 nucleotides agree with TRBD2. J lost 7 bases, V lost 6 bases, and 5 bases had no gene match. Per germline, CDR1 MNHNS and CDR2 SASEGT. The CDR3 length is 13 residues.

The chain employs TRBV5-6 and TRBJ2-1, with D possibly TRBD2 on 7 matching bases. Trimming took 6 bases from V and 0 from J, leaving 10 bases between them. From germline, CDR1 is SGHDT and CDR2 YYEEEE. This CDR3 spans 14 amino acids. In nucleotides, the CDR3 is TGTGCCAGCACAAGGGGGGGCTCCTACAATGAGCAGTTCTTC. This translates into CASTRGGSYNEQFF. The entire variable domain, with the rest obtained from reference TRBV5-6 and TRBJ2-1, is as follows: DAGVTQSPTHLIKTRGQQVTLRCSPKSGHDTVSWYQQALGQGPQFIFQYYEEEERQRGNFPDRFSGHQFPNYSSELNVNALLLGDSALYLCASTRGGSYNEQFFGPGTRLTVL.

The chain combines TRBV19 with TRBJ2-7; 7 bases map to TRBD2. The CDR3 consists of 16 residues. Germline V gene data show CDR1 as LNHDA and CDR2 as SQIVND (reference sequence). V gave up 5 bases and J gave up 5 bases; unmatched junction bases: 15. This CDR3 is CASSLTVGREGDEQYF. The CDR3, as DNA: TGTGCCAGTAGTCTCACCGTCGGCAGGGAGGGCGACGAGCAGTACTTC.

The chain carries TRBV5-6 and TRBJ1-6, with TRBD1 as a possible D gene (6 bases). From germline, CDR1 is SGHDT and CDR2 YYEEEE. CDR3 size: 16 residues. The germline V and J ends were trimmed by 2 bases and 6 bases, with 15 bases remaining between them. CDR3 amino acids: CASSFLLRQANSPLHF. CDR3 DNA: TGTGCCAGCAGCTTCTTACTCCGACAGGCTAATTCACCCCTCCACTTT.

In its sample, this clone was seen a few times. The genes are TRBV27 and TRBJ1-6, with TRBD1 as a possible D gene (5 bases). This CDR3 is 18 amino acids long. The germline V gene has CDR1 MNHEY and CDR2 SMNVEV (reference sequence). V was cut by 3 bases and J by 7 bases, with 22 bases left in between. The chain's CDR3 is CASSFRTPDDRINSPLHF. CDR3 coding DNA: TGTGCCAGCAGTTTCCGCACCCCAGACGACAGAATCAATTCACCCCTCCACTTT.

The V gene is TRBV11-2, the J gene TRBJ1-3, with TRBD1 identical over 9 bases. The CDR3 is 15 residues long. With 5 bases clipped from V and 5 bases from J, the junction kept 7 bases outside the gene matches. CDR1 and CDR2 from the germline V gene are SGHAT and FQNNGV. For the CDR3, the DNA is TGTGCCAGCAGCCAGACCGGGACAGGGAGAAACACCATATATTTT. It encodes CASSQTGTGRNTIYF.

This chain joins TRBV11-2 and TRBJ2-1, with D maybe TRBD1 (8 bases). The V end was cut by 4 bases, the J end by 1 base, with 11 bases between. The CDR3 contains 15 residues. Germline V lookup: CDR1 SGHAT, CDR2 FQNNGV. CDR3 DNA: TGTGCCAGCAGCTCACAGGGGGGGTCCTACAATGAGCAGTTCTTC. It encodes CASSSQGGSYNEQFF.

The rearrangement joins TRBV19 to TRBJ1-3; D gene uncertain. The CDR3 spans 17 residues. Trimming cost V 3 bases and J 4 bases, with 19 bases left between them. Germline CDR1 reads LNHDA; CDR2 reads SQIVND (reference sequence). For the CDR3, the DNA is TGTGCCAGTAGTATCCGCGAGATTGGAGGGTACGGAAACACCATATATTTT. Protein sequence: CASSIREIGGYGNTIYF.

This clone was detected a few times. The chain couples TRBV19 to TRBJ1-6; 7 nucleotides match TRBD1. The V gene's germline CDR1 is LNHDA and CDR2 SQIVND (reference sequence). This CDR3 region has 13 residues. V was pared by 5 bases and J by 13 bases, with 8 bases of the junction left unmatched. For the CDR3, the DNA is TGTGCCAGTAGTCTGGCGGTGGACAGGCCCCTCCACTTT. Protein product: CASSLAVDRPLHF.

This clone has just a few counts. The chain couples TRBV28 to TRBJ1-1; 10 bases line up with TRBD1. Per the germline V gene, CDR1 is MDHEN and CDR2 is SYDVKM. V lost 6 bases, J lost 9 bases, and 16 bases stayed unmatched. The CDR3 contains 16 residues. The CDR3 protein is CASSPGQGKIKDKAFF. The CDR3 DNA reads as TGTGCCAGCAGCCCGGGACAGGGGAAAATTAAGGACAAAGCTTTCTTT.

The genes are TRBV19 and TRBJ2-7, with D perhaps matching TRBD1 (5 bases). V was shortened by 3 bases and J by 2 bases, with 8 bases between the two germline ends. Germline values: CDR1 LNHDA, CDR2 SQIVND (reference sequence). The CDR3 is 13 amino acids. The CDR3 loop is CASSIRQTYEQYF. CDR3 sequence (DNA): TGTGCCAGTAGTATTCGACAGACCTACGAGCAGTACTTC.

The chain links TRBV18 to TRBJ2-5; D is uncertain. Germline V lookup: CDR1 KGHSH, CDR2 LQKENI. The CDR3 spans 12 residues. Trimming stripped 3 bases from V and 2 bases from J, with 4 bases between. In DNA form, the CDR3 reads TGTGCCAGCTCACCGACTCAAGAGACCCAGTACTTC. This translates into CASSPTQETQYF.

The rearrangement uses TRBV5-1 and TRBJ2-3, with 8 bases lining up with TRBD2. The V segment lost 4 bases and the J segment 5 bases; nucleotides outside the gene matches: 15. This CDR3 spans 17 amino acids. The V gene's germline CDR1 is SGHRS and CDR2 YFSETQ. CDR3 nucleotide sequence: TGCGCCAGCAGCGATGGGGCTGCGGGGGGCCCCCAAGATACGCAGTATTTT. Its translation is CASSDGAAGGPQDTQYF.

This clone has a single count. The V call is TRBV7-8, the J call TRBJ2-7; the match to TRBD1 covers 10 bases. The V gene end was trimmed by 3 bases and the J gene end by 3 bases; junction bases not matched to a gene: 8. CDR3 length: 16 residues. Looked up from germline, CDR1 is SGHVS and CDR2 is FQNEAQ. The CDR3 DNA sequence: TGTGCCAGCAGCTTCGGACAGGGGGTAGGAATCTACGAGCAGTACTTC. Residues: CASSFGQGVGIYEQYF. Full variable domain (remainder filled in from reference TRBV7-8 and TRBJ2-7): GAGVSQSPRYKVAKRGQDVALRCDPISGHVSLFWYQQALGQGPEFLTYFQNEAQLDKSGLPSDRFFAERPEGSVSTLKIQRTQQEDSAVYLCASSFGQGVGIYEQYFGPGTRLTVT.

The CDR3 spells CASSTRRGSDTQYF. CDR3 DNA sequence: TGTGCCAGCAGCACCCGTCGGGGGTCAGATACGCAGTATTTT. The chain uses TRBV6-5 and TRBJ2-3, with D perhaps matching TRBD2 (6 bases). Deletions cut 6 bases from V and 4 bases from J, with 14 bases between. Germline lookup yields CDR1 MNHEY and CDR2 SVGAGI. The CDR3 spans 14 residues.

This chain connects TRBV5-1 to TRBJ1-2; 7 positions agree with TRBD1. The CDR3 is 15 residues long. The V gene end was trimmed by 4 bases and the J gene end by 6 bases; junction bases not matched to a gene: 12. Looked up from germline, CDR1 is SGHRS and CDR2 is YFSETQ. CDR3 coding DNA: TGCGCCAGCAGCGAGAGACAGGGATCTTCCCATGGCTACACCTTC. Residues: CASSERQGSSHGYTF.

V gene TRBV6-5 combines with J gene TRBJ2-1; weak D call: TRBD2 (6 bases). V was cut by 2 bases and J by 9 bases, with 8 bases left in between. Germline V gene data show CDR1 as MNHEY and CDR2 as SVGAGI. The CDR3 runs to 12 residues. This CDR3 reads CASSYLGGEQFF. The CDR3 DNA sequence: TGTGCCAGCAGTTACCTCGGGGGTGAGCAGTTCTTC.

This CDR3 is CASSRQGAHQPQHF. CDR3 DNA sequence: TGTGCCAGTTCTCGACAGGGGGCCCATCAGCCCCAGCATTTT. The J gene is TRBJ1-5, the V gene TRBV6-5; 10 bases are a match to TRBD1. CDR1 and CDR2 from the germline V gene are MNHEY and SVGAGI. This CDR3 is 14 amino acids long. J gave up 5 bases and V 9 bases, and 7 bases lay outside the gene matches.

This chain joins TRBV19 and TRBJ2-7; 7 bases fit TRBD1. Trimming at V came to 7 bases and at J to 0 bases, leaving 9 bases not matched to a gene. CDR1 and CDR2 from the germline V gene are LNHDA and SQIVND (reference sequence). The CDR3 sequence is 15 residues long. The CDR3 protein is CASKSLGQSSYEQYF. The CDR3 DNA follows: TGTGCCAGTAAGAGCCTGGGACAGAGCTCCTACGAGCAGTACTTC.